The 28 T cell receptor beta chains listed next were all sequenced from one sample in a study of T cell repertoires in cytomegalovirus infection. One entry per CDR3 protein, called by TCRdb with MiXCR from the reads. The table has hundreds of thousands of distinct CDR3 sequences, about a tenth seen once. The sequenced sample consisted of PBMCs. Source of these receptors: a human donor in good health (CMV status not recorded). Some clones in this sample may be carry-over from other donors' samples.

The V and J genes are TRBV29-1 and TRBJ2-7; D gene ambiguous. Germline CDR1 SQVTM, CDR2 ANQGSEA. There are 11 residues in the CDR3. Trimming cost V 7 bases and J 7 bases, with 14 bases left between them. The CDR3: CSAAASREQYF. CDR3 bases: TGCAGCGCAGCCGCCTCTCGGGAGCAGTACTTC.

This chain connects TRBV19 to TRBJ2-4, with D uncertain. The V gene lost 5 bases and the J gene lost 2 bases, with 16 bases spanning the gap. This CDR3 is 16 amino acids long. Germline V CDR1 and CDR2: LNHDA, SQIVND (reference sequence). The CDR3 loop reads CASSLGRQGSKNIQYF. The CDR3 nucleotides read TGTGCCAGTAGTCTCGGGCGACAAGGGTCCAAAAACATTCAGTACTTC.

This clonotype was seen many times. The rearrangement links TRBV28 to TRBJ1-5, with a possible D match to TRBD1 (5 bases). V was cut by 6 bases and J by 3 bases, with 15 bases left in between. This CDR3 is 15 amino acids long. The V gene's germline CDR1 is MDHEN and CDR2 SYDVKM. The CDR3 nucleotides are TGTGCCAGCAGGCCAGCCCGGGACCCCAATCAGCCCCAGCATTTT. Protein product: CASRPARDPNQPQHF.

This clonotype was seen many times. This chain links TRBV24-1 with TRBJ2-3, with 8 bases identical to TRBD2. The CDR3 consists of 16 residues. V trimming: 4 bases; J trimming: 4 bases; junction bases outside the gene matches: 9. The germline V gene encodes CDR1 KGHDR and CDR2 SFDVKD. This chain's CDR3 is CATSDPPGLGSDTQYF. Here the CDR3 DNA reads TGTGCCACCAGTGACCCGCCGGGACTAGGATCAGATACGCAGTATTTT.

Ten or more counts support this clonotype. V gene TRBV11-3 combines with J gene TRBJ2-2; 9 nucleotides match TRBD1. The CDR3 totals 15 residues. The J segment lost 3 bases and the V segment lost 8 bases, leaving 7 bases of the junction unmatched. The germline V gene has CDR1 SGHNT and CDR2 YENEEA. The CDR3: CASSGQGFDTGELFF. In DNA, the CDR3 is TGTGCCAGCTCGGGACAGGGCTTTGACACCGGGGAGCTGTTTTTT.

In its sample, this clonotype was seen many times. The rearrangement joins TRBV19 to TRBJ1-6, with D possibly TRBD1 on 6 matching bases. The germline gives CDR1 LNHDA, CDR2 SQIVND (reference sequence). Between the trimmed V and J ends, which lost 7 bases and 5 bases, there was a span of 12 bases. The CDR3 is 14 residues long. CDR3 loop: CASNTGTNNSPLHF. In nucleotides, the CDR3 is TGTGCCAGTAACACCGGGACAAATAATTCACCCCTCCACTTT.

This clonotype was counted ten times or more. V usage is TRBV7-9 and J usage is TRBJ1-2; the D is unclear. The CDR3 runs to 13 residues. Trimming left V 3 bases short and J 5 bases short, with 10 bases between. Germline CDR1 SEHNR, CDR2 FQNEAQ (reference sequence). The CDR3 coding sequence is TGTGCCAGCAGCTTTGGCGTTGAGTATGGCTACACCTTC. It encodes CASSFGVEYGYTF.

At least ten counts were recorded for this clonotype. This chain connects TRBV6-1 to TRBJ2-2; D may match TRBD1 or TRBD2 (5 bases each). Germline CDR1 MNHNS, CDR2 SASEGT. Trimming removed 4 bases from V and 1 base from J, with 7 bases in between. CDR3 length: 14 amino acids. The CDR3 spells CASSAGGNTGELFF. DNA of the CDR3: TGTGCCAGCAGTGCTGGGGGGAACACCGGGGAGCTGTTTTTT.

The sample holds a few counts of this clonotype. The chain links TRBV29-1 to TRBJ2-7; the match to TRBD1 covers 9 bases. The CDR3 is 13 amino acids. V dropped 7 bases and J dropped 0; count of bases not matched to a gene: 4. The V gene's germline CDR1 is SQVTM and CDR2 ANQGSEA. CDR3 protein: CSAGQGYSYEQYF. CDR3 coding DNA: TGCAGCGCGGGACAGGGCTACTCCTACGAGCAGTACTTC.

The sample holds many counts of this clonotype. V gene TRBV13 combines with J gene TRBJ2-3; no clear D gene. This CDR3 is 15 amino acids long. Germline V gene sequence: CDR1 PRHDT, CDR2 FYEKMQ (reference sequence). V lost 5 bases, J lost 0 bases, and 12 bases lay in between. CDR3 coding DNA: TGTGCCAGCAGCCCCGCAGTAGTTAGCACAGATACGCAGTATTTT. Protein sequence: CASSPAVVSTDTQYF. The full variable domain, with the rest looked up from reference TRBV13 and TRBJ2-3, is AAGVIQSPRHLIKEKRETATLKCYPIPRHDTVYWYQQGPGQDPQFLISFYEKMQSDKGSIPDRFSAQQFSDYHSELNMSSLELGDSALYFCASSPAVVSTDTQYFGPGTRLTVL.

The V gene is TRBV20-1, the J gene TRBJ2-1; D unclear. The CDR3 runs to 14 residues. Looked up from germline, CDR1 is DFQATT and CDR2 is SNEGSKA (reference sequence). CDR3 in DNA: TGCAGGGCGGAAACGACATCCTCCTACAATGAGCAGTTCTTC. Its protein product is CRAETTSSYNEQFF.

This clonotype was seen only a few times. V is TRBV6-7 and J is TRBJ1-2; TRBD1 matches 9 bases. TRBV6-7 is an ORF; its function is uncertain. The CDR3 consists of 15 residues. V dropped 5 bases and J dropped 5; count of bases not matched to a gene: 9. This CDR3 reads CASSLRQGVGYGYTF. For the CDR3, the DNA is TGTGCCAGCAGTCTTCGACAGGGGGTTGGATATGGCTACACCTTC.

This clonotype was seen at least ten times. The V call is TRBV7-2, the J call TRBJ1-1; D is unresolved. The germline gives CDR1 SGHTA, CDR2 FQGNSA. Trimming took 2 bases from V and 3 from J, leaving 4 bases between them. This CDR3 contains 12 residues. The CDR3 region is CASSLWDTEAFF. CDR3 sequence (DNA): TGTGCCAGCAGCTTATGGGACACTGAAGCTTTCTTT.

In its sample, this clonotype was seen a few times. The CDR3: CASSRVGDTEAFF. CDR3 nucleotides: TGTGCCAGCAGCCGGGTGGGCGACACTGAAGCTTTCTTT. The chain carries TRBV3-1 and TRBJ1-1; D remains ambiguous. V was trimmed by 4 bases and J by 3 bases, leaving 9 bases between them. The CDR3 sequence is 13 residues long. Germline V gene lookup returns CDR1 LGHDT and CDR2 YNNKEL (reference sequence). Looking up the rest from reference TRBV3-1 and TRBJ1-1 gives the full variable domain: DTAVSQTPKYLVTQMGNDKSIKCEQNLGHDTMYWYKQDSKKFLKIMFSYNNKELIINETVPNRFSPKSPDKAHLNLHINSLELGDSAVYFCASSRVGDTEAFFGQGTRLTVV.

The genes are TRBV2 and TRBJ1-2; TRBD1 matches 11 bases. After removal of 7 bases from V and 7 bases from J, the junction contained 2 bases not matched to a gene. The CDR3 has 12 residues. Germline CDR1 SNHLY, CDR2 FYNNEI. CDR3 region: CASTGTGGGYTF. In DNA, the CDR3 is TGTGCCAGCACCGGGACAGGGGGTGGCTACACCTTC.

The V gene is TRBV7-2, the J gene TRBJ2-3; 7 nucleotides line up with TRBD1. Per germline, CDR1 SGHTA and CDR2 FQGNSA. Losses at the gene ends were 0 bases for V and 4 bases for J; bases not matched to a gene: 4. CDR3 length: 15 amino acids. The CDR3 DNA is TGTGCCAGCAGCTTAGCAGGGGGCGTGCCAGATACGCAGTATTTT. Its translation: CASSLAGGVPDTQYF.

This clonotype has a count of ten or more. The CDR3 DNA sequence: TGTGCCAGCAGCTTCTCTTACAGGATTCAAGAGACCCAGTACTTC. Its protein product is CASSFSYRIQETQYF. This sequence joins TRBV6-1 and TRBJ2-5; perhaps TRBD1 as D (5 bases). From germline, CDR1 is MNHNS and CDR2 SASEGT. V lost 6 bases, J lost 2 bases, and 16 bases lay in between. The CDR3 sequence is 15 residues long.

This clonotype came up many times. The gene calls are TRBV7-9 and TRBJ2-1; possible D gene TRBD2, 5 bases. The ends were cut back, 5 bases at V and 10 bases at J, with 12 bases in the middle. Germline V gene sequence: CDR1 SEHNR, CDR2 FQNEAQ (reference sequence). This CDR3 is 12 amino acids long. The chain's CDR3 is CASSRDFSEQFF. The CDR3 nucleotides read TGTGCCAGCAGCCGGGATTTTTCCGAGCAGTTCTTC. The variable domain in full, completed from reference TRBV7-9 and TRBJ2-1, reads DTGVSQNPRHKITKRGQNVTFRCDPISEHNRLYWYRQTLGQGPEFLTYFQNEAQLEKSRLLSDRFSAERPKGSFSTLEIQRTEQGDSAMYLCASSRDFSEQFFGPGTRLTVL.

This clonotype occurred many times. The chain has TRBV19 and TRBJ2-7, with 11 bases matching TRBD1. V shed 5 bases, J shed 5 bases, and the junction held 8 bases outside the gene matches. CDR3 size: 15 residues. Germline lookup yields CDR1 LNHDA and CDR2 SQIVND (reference sequence). In DNA, the CDR3 is TGTGCCAGTAGTCGGCCGGGACAGGGGGATCACGAGCAGTACTTC. Its protein product is CASSRPGQGDHEQYF.

This clonotype appeared many times. The chain carries TRBV29-1 and TRBJ1-2; possible D gene TRBD1, 5 bases. The CDR3 runs 15 residues. V dropped 8 bases and J dropped 3 bases, with 22 bases sitting between them. Germline lookup yields CDR1 SQVTM and CDR2 ANQGSEA. CDR3 coding DNA: TGCAGCACCGCACTTAGCCAGGGCAAAGACTATGGCTACACCTTC. Protein product: CSTALSQGKDYGYTF.

This clonotype was detected ten times or more. The chain carries TRBV7-2 and TRBJ2-3; TRBD2 agrees at 8 bases. Germline CDR1 SGHTA, CDR2 FQGNSA. The ends lost 1 base at V and 0 bases at J; junction bases unmatched: 6. The CDR3 is 17 amino acids. The CDR3 reads CASSLVAGSPSTDTQYF. The CDR3 nucleotides are TGTGCCAGCAGCTTAGTAGCGGGGTCTCCTAGCACAGATACGCAGTATTTT.

This clonotype was detected ten times or more. The chain uses TRBV28 and TRBJ2-7; D gene uncertain. The CDR3 contains 13 residues. V lost 3 bases to trimming and J lost 2 bases, with 8 bases between them. Per germline, CDR1 MDHEN and CDR2 SYDVKM. The CDR3 DNA is TGTGCCAGCAGTTTTGGTAACGCCTACGAGCAGTACGTC. Translated: CASSFGNAYEQYV.

The sample holds many counts of this clonotype. The V and J genes are TRBV18 and TRBJ1-2; no reliable D call. V was shortened by 3 bases and J by 1 base, with 6 bases between the two germline ends. The CDR3 contains 13 residues. Germline CDR1 reads KGHSH; CDR2 reads LQKENI. CDR3 loop: CASSPEVNYGYTF. CDR3 DNA sequence: TGTGCCAGCTCACCTGAGGTTAACTATGGCTACACCTTC. Full variable domain (rest looked up from reference TRBV18 and TRBJ1-2): NAGVMQNPRHLVRRRGQEARLRCSPMKGHSHVYWYRQLPEEGLKFMVYLQKENIIDESGMPKERFSAEFPKEGPSILRIQQVVRGDSAAYFCASSPEVNYGYTFGSGTRLTVV.

This clonotype was counted once. A much larger clone lies a single base off, so this may be a read error. The chain uses TRBV7-4 and TRBJ2-1, with a tentative D call TRBD2 (6 bases). Trimming stripped 1 base from V and 6 bases from J, with 22 bases between. The CDR3 runs to 18 residues. Germline V gives CDR1 SGHVT, CDR2 SQSDAQ. The CDR3 DNA reads TGTGCCAGCAGCTTAGGGGGACTTGACATGGGGCGACTCAATGAGCAGTTCTTC. This sequence encodes CASSLGGLDMGRLNEQFF.

The chain has TRBV20-1 and TRBJ1-2; 7 nucleotides agree with TRBD1. CDR1 is DFQATT, CDR2 SNEGSKA, per germline (reference sequence). The ends lost 5 bases at V and 3 bases at J; junction bases unmatched: 6. This CDR3 region has 13 residues. The CDR3 sequence is CSALAGGDYGYTF. In nucleotides, the CDR3 is TGCAGTGCTTTAGCAGGGGGAGACTATGGCTACACCTTC.

This clonotype was seen many times. The chain links TRBV20-1 to TRBJ2-5; 9 bases agree with TRBD2. The trim removed 2 bases at V and 4 bases at J, leaving 8 bases unmatched. CDR3 size: 15 residues. CDR1 is DFQATT, CDR2 SNEGSKA, per germline (reference sequence). The CDR3 DNA reads TGCAGTGCTAGACCCCGCGGGGGGGCCACAGAGACCCAGTACTTC. Translation gives CSARPRGGATETQYF.

The table lists this clonotype with many counts. The CDR3: CASSWGRAVLRDEQFF. The CDR3 nucleotides read TGTGCCAGCAGTTGGGGCAGGGCGGTCCTTCGGGATGAGCAGTTCTTC. J is TRBJ2-1 and V is TRBV6-5; perhaps TRBD1 as D (5 bases). This CDR3 spans 16 amino acids. The germline gives CDR1 MNHEY, CDR2 SVGAGI. The V gene lost 4 bases and the J gene lost 8 bases, with 21 bases spanning the gap.

This clonotype was detected many times. The genes are TRBV6-2 or TRBV6-3 and TRBJ2-7, with TRBD2 identical over 9 bases. With 6 bases clipped from V and 2 bases from J, the junction kept 8 bases outside the gene matches. Germline CDR1 is MNHEY and CDR2 is SVGEGT. The CDR3 is 15 residues long. CDR3 nucleotides: TGTGCCAGCAGAAACCGACTAGCGGTGACCTACGAGCAGTACGTC. Protein sequence: CASRNRLAVTYEQYV.